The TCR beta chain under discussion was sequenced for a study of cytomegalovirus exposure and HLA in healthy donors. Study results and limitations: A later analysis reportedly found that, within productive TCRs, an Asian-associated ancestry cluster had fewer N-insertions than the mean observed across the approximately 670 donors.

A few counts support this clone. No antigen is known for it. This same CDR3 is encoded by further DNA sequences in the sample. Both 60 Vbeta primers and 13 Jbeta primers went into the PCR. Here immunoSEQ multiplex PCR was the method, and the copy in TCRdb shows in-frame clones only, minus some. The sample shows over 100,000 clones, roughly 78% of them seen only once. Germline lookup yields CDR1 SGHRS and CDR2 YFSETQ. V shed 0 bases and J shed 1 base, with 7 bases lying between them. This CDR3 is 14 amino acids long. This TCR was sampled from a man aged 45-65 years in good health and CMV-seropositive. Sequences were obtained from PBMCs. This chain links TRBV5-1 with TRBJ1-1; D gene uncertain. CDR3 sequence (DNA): TGCGCCAGCAGCTTGGTGCAGGAGAACACTGAAGCTTTCTTT. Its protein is CASSLVQENTEAFF.